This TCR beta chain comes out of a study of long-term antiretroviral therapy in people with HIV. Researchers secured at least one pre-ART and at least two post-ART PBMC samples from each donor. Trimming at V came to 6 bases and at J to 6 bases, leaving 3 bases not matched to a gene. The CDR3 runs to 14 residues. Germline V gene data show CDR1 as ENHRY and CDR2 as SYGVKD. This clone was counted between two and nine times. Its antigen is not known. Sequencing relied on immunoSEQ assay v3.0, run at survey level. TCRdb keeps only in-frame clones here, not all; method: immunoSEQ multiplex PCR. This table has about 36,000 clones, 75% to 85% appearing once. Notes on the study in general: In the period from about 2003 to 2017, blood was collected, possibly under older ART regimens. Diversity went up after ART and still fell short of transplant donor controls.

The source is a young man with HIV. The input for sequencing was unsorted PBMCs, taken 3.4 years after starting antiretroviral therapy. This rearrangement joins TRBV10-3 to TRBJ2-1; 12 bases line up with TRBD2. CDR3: CAISVTSGGNEQFF. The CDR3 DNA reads TGTGCCATCAGCGTGACTAGCGGGGGCAATGAGCAGTTCTTC.